Reported below is one T cell receptor beta chain. Its target is unknown. TCRdb's table, derived via immunoSEQ multiplex PCR, lists solely in-frame clones and lacks some. The table lists roughly 2,000,000 clones, about 93% of them singletons. CD45RO-negative cells were positively selected for CCR7, leaving out terminally differentiated effector memory CD45RA+ cells. V gave up 3 bases and J gave up 6 bases, with 11 bases separating them. Germline V gene data show CDR1 as MNHEY and CDR2 as SMNVEV (reference sequence). This CDR3 spans 13 amino acids. This sample was taken from a study of shared clonotypes between healthy human individuals. Study observations and caveats: Generally, naive subsets (rather than memory subsets) showed larger estimated richness.

This chain uses TRBV27 with TRBJ1-1; D unresolved. Sample: naive CD8+ T cells from PBMCs. This sequence was found in a man aged 18 to 29 in good health. Some clones in this sample may be carry-over from other donors' samples. The CDR3 loop reads CASSFSLSPEAFF. CDR3 nucleotides: TGTGCCAGCAGTTTTAGTTTGTCTCCTGAAGCTTTCTTT.